This T cell receptor beta chain was sequenced in a study of CD8 T cells in Susac syndrome. Study details: When blood was collected, patients with Susac syndrome were therapy-naive, were taking corticosteroids, or were receiving intravenous immunoglobulin alone.

RNA, at about 0.45 to 1 ug, was reverse transcribed with random hexamers. An immunoSEQ multiplex PCR amplified TCR beta CDR3 over 54 Vbeta and 13 Jbeta. TCRdb passed the immunoSEQ multiplex PCR reads through MiXCR, listing each CDR3 protein once. Of 80,000 or so distinct CDR3 sequences in the sample, approximately 94% were seen once. Germline V gene data show CDR1 as GTSNPN and CDR2 as SVGIG (reference sequence). The V gene end was trimmed by 7 bases and the J gene end by 2 bases; junction bases not matched to a gene: 6. The CDR3 length is 14 residues. The genes are TRBV30 and TRBJ2-1, with TRBD2 matching over 9 bases. The specimen was CD8+ T cells from PBMCs. The clonotype comes from a human donor with Susac syndrome. CDR3 nucleotide sequence: TGTGCCTCCCGCGGCGGGGGGGCCTACAATGAGCAGTTCTTC. Translated, it gives CASRGGGAYNEQFF.